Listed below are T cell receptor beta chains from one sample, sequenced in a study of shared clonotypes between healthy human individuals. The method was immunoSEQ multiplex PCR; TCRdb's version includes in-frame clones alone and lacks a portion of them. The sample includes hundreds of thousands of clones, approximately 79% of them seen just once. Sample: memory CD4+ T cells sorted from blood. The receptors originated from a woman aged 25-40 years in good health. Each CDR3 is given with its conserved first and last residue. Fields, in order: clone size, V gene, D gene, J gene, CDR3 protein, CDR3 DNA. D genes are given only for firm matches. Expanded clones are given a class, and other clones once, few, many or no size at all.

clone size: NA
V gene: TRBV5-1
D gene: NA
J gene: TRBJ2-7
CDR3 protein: CASSVNSYDYEQYF
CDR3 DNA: TGCGCCAGCAGCGTCAACAGCTATGACTACGAGCAGTACTTC

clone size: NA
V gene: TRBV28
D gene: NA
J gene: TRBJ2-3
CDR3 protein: CASSYPGARGDTQYF
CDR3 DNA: TGTGCCAGCAGTTACCCCGGGGCCCGGGGAGATACGCAGTATTTT

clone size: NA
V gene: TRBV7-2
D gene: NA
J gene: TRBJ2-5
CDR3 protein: CASSLGDWEETQYF
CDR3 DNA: TGTGCCAGCAGCTTGGGGGACTGGGAAGAGACCCAGTACTTC

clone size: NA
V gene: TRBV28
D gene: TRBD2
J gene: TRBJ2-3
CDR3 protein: CASSSQRERTDTQYF
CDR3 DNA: TGTGCCAGCAGTTCCCAGCGGGAGCGCACAGATACGCAGTATTTT

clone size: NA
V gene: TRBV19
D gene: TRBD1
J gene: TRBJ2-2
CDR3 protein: CASSTTGAYTGELFF
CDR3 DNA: TGTGCCAGTAGTACGACAGGGGCTTACACCGGGGAGCTGTTTTTT

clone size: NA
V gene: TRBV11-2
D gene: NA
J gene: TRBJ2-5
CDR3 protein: CASSSWETQYF
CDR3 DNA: TGTGCCAGCAGCTCTTGGGAGACCCAGTACTTC

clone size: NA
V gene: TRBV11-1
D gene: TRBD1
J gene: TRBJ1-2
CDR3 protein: CASSRDREGGYTF
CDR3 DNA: TGTGCCAGCAGCCGGGACAGGGAGGGCGGCTACACCTTC

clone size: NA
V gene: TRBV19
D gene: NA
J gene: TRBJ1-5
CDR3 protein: CASKPNSQPQNQPQHF
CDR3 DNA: TGTGCCAGTAAGCCCAACAGTCAACCCCAAAATCAGCCCCAGCATTTT

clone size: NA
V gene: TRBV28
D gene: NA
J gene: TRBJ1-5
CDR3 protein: CAAGGVPNQPQHF
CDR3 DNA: TGTGCCGCGGGCGGGGTGCCCAATCAGCCCCAGCATTTT

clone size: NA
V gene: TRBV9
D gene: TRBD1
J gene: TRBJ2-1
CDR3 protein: CASSRTGFVYNEQFF
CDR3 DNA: TGTGCCAGCAGCAGGACAGGGTTTGTCTACAATGAGCAGTTCTTC

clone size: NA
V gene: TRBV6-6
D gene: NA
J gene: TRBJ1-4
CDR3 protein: CASSAQRTNEKLFF
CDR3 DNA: TGTGCCAGCAGTGCACAAAGAACTAATGAAAAACTGTTTTTT

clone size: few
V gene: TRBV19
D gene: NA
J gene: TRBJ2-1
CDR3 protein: CASSIDWASVGEQFF
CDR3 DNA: TGTGCCAGTAGTATAGATTGGGCTTCGGTCGGTGAGCAGTTCTTC

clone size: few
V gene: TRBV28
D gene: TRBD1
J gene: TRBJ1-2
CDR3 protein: CASSLSGQEIYGYTF
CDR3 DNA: TGTGCCAGCAGTTTGTCTGGACAGGAAATCTATGGCTACACCTTC

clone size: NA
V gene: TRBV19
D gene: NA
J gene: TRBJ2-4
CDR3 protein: CASSITGRNIQYF
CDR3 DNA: TGTGCCAGTAGTATAACAGGGCGAAACATTCAGTACTTC

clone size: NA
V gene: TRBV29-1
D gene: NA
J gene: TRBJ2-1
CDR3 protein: CSVEGRKRGVRYNEQFF
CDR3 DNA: TGCAGCGTTGAAGGCCGGAAACGGGGTGTGCGGTACAATGAGCAGTTCTTC

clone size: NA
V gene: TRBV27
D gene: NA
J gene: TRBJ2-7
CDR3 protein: CASSPRQVYEQYF
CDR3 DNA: TGTGCCAGCAGTCCCAGACAAGTCTACGAGCAGTACTTC

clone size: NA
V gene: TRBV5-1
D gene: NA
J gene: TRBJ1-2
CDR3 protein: CASSLSRDGGSKTF
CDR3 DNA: TGCGCCAGCAGCTTGAGCCGGGACGGCGGTAGTAAAACCTTC

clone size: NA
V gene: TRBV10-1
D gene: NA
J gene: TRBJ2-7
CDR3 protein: CASSRDPSSYEQYF
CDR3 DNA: TGCGCCAGCAGCCGGGACCCAAGCTCCTACGAGCAGTACTTC

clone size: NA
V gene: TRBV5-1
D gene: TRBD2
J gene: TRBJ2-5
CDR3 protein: CASSLGLAGETQYF
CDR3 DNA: TGCGCCAGCAGCTTGGGGCTAGCGGGAGAGACCCAGTACTTC

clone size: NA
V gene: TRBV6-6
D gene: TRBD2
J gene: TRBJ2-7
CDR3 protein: CASAVAGDYEQYF
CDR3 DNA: TGTGCCAGCGCAGTAGCGGGAGACTACGAGCAGTACTTC

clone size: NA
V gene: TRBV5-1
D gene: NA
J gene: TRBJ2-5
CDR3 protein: CASSPGQNQETQYF
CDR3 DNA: TGCGCCAGCAGCCCAGGACAGAACCAAGAGACCCAGTACTTC

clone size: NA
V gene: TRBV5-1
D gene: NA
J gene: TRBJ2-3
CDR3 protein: CASSGGTITDTQYF
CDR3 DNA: TGCGCCAGCAGCGGCGGGACAATCACAGATACGCAGTATTTT

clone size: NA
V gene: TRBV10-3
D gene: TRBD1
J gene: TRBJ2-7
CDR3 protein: CAISELQGASYEQYF
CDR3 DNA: TGTGCCATCAGTGAGCTCCAGGGGGCTTCCTACGAGCAGTACTTC

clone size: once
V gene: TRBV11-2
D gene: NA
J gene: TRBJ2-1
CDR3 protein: CASSLGSYNEQFF
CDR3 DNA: TGTGCCAGCAGCCTAGGTTCCTACAATGAGCAGTTCTTC

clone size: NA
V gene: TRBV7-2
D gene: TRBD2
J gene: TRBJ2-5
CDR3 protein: CASSRSLAGLQETQYF
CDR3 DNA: TGTGCCAGCAGCAGATCACTAGCGGGATTACAAGAGACCCAGTACTTC

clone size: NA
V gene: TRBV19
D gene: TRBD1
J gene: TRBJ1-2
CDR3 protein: CASSMVPGQGVPGYTF
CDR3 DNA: TGTGCCAGTAGTATGGTCCCGGGACAGGGGGTACCTGGCTACACCTTC

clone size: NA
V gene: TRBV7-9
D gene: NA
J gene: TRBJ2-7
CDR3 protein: CASSLGLQGSYEQYF
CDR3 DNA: TGTGCCAGCAGCTTAGGGTTACAGGGCTCCTACGAGCAGTACTTC

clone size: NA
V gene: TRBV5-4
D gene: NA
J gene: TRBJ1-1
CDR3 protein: CASSLWIAPTEAFF
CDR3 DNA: TGTGCCAGCAGCTTATGGATCGCACCTACTGAAGCTTTCTTT

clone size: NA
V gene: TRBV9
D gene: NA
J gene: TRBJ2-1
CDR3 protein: CASNRGAGTYNEQFF
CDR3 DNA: TGTGCCAGCAACAGAGGGGCGGGAACCTACAATGAGCAGTTCTTC

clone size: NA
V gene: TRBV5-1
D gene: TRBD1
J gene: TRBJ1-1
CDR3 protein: CASSFDPLQGARPEAFF
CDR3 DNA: TGCGCCAGCAGCTTTGATCCTCTACAGGGGGCGAGACCTGAAGCTTTCTTT

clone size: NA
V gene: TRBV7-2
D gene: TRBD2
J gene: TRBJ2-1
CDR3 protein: CASSLGRASFNEQFF
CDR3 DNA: TGTGCCAGCAGCCTCGGGAGGGCCAGTTTCAATGAGCAGTTCTTC

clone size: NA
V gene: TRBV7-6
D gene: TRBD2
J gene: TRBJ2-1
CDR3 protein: CASSLATPELAGVVGEQFF
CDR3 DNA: TGTGCCAGCAGCTTAGCAACCCCCGAACTAGCGGGAGTGGTCGGGGAGCAGTTCTTC

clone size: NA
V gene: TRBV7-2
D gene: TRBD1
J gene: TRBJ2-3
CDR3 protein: CASSLVKGAFTDTQYF
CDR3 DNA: TGTGCCAGCAGCTTAGTTAAGGGGGCCTTCACAGATACGCAGTATTTT